This TCR beta chain emerged from a study of OX40 agonist ivuxolimab in advanced cancers. Study-level background: The treatment was a fully human IgG2 OX40 agonist, ivuxolimab. Aged about 20 to 80 with a mean of approximately 60 years, they were approximately 80% male.

Sequencing used immunoSEQ multiplex PCR; TCRdb keeps in-frame clones, though not all of them. This table has roughly 49,000 clones, around nine tenths appearing once. Study findings and constraints: Certain nonresponders likewise exhibited a low normalized T-cell clonal expansion.

The timepoints at which blood was sampled were baseline, cycle 4 day 1, and cycle 7 day 1. Deletions cut 0 bases from V and 2 bases from J, with 11 bases between. Germline loops: CDR1 KGHSH, CDR2 LQKENI. The CDR3 sequence is 16 residues long. This clone was observed a single time. Its antigen remains unknown. The starting material was CD4+ or CD8+ T cells sorted from blood, obtained in a trial of the OX40 agonist ivuxolimab. The receptor was derived from an adult with an advanced solid tumor such as melanoma, head and neck, liver or kidney cancer. The chain recombines TRBV18 with TRBJ1-5; D not resolved. CDR3 residues: CASSPPSGARNQPQHF. CDR3 DNA sequence: TGTGCCAGCTCACCACCATCGGGAGCCCGCAATCAGCCCCAGCATTTT.